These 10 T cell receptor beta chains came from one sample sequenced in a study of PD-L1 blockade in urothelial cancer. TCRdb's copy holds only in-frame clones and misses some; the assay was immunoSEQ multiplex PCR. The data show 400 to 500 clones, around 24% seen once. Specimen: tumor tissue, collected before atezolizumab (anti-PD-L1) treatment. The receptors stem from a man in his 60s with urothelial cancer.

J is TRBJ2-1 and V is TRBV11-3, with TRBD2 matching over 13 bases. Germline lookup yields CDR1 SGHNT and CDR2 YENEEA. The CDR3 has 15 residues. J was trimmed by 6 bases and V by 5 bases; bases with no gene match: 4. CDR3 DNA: TGTGCCAGCAGCCCCACTAGCGGGAGGGTCAATGAGCAGTTCTTC. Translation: CASSPTSGRVNEQFF.

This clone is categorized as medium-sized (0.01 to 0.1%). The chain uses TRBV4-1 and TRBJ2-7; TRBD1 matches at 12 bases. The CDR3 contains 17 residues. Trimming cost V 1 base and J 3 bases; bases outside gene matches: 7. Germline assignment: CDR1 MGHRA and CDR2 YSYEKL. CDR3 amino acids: CASSQASGTGGFYEQYF. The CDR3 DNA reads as TGCGCCAGCAGCCAAGCCTCCGGGACAGGGGGCTTCTACGAGCAGTACTTC.

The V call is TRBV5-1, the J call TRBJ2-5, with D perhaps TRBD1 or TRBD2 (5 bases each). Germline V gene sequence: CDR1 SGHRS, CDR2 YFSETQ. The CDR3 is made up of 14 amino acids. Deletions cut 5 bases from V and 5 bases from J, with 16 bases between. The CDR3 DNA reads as TGCGCCAGCAGTCAATTCCGGGACGGCGAGACCCAGTACTTC. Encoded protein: CASSQFRDGETQYF.

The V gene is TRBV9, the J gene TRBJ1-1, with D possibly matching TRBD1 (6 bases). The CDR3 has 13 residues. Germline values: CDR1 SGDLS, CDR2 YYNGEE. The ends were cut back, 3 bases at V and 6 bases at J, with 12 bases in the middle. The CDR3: CASSGHRDSEAFF. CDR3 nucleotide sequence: TGTGCCAGCAGCGGTCACAGGGACTCTGAAGCTTTCTTT.

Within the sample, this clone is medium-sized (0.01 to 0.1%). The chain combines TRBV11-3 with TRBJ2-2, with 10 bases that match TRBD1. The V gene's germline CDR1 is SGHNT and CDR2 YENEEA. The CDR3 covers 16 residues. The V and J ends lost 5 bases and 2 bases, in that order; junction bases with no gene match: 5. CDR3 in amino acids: CASSPRDRGNTGELFF. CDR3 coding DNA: TGTGCCAGCAGCCCCCGGGACAGGGGAAACACCGGGGAGCTGTTTTTT.

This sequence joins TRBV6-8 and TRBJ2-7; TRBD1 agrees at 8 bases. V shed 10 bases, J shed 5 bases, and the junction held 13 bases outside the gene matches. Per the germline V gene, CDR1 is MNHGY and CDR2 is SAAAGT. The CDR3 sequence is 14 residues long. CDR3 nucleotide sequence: TGTGCCATCAGGTCCGGGACAGGAGGGGACGAGCAGTACTTC. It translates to CAIRSGTGGDEQYF.

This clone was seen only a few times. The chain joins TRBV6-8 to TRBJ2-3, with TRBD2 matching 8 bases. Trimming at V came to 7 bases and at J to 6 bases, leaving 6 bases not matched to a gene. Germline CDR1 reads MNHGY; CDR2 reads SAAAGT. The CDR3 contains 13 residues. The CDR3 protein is CASNGLAGDTQYF. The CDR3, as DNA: TGTGCCAGCAACGGACTAGCTGGTGATACGCAGTATTTT.

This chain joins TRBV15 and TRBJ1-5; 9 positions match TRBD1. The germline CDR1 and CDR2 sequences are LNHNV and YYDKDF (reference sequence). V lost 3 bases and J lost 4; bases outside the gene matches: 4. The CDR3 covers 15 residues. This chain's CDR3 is CATSRTTGGNQPQHF. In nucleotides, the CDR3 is TGTGCCACCAGCAGGACGACAGGGGGGAATCAGCCCCAGCATTTT.

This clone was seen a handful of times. CDR3 amino acids: CASSSGSLRGNTEAFF. CDR3 coding DNA: TGTGCCAGCAGCTCGGGCTCTCTTAGGGGAAACACTGAAGCTTTCTTT. The rearrangement links TRBV11-3 to TRBJ1-1; D may be TRBD1 (5 bases). The V and J ends lost 4 bases and 2 bases respectively, with 17 bases between them. This CDR3 comprises 16 residues. The germline V gene has CDR1 SGHNT and CDR2 YENEEA. The whole variable domain, remainder taken from reference TRBV11-3 and TRBJ1-1, is EAGVVQSPRYKIIEKKQPVAFWCNPISGHNTLYWYLQNLGQGPELLIRYENEEAVDDSQLPKDRFSAERLKGVDSTLKIQPAELGDSAVYLCASSSGSLRGNTEAFFGQGTRLTVV.

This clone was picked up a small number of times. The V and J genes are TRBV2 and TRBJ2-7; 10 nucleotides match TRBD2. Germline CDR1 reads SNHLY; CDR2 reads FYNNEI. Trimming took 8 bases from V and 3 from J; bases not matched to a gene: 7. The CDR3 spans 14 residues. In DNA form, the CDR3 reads TGTGCCAGCGTTGGTAGCGGGGGGCACTACGAGCAGTACTTC. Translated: CASVGSGGHYEQYF.